Listed below are T cell receptor beta chains from one sample, sequenced in a study of immune evolution from preneoplasia to lung adenocarcinoma. TCRdb's table, derived via immunoSEQ multiplex PCR, lists solely in-frame clones and lacks some. This table has approximately 4,000 clones, just over 85% appearing once. Sample: FFPE minimally invasive lung adenocarcinoma tissue. The receptor set was obtained from a donor of 70 years or more with lung adenocarcinoma. The CDR3 runs from the conserved cysteine through the conserved F or W. The order of the fields is V gene, J gene, D gene, clone size, CDR3 DNA, CDR3 protein. The D gene is left open where the match is weak. Expanded clones get a size class; other rows say once, few or many, or leave the size out.

v_call: TRBV27
j_call: TRBJ1-1
d_call: -
clone_size: -
cdr3_nt: TGTGCCAGCAGTCGGGAAGGGGAGAAGGCTTTCTTT
cdr3_aa: CASSREGEKAFF

v_call: TRBV7-9
j_call: TRBJ2-2
d_call: -
clone_size: -
cdr3_nt: TGTGCCAGCAACGAACAGAACACCGGGGAGCTGTTTTTT
cdr3_aa: CASNEQNTGELFF

v_call: TRBV6-1
j_call: TRBJ2-1
d_call: TRBD2
clone_size: -
cdr3_nt: TGTGCCAGCAGTCAAGGAGCGGGGGGTTACAATGAGCAGTTCTTC
cdr3_aa: CASSQGAGGYNEQFF

v_call: TRBV4-1
j_call: TRBJ2-2
d_call: -
clone_size: few
cdr3_nt: TGCGCCAGCAGCCAAGGTCGGGGTACAAACACCGGGGAGCTGTTTTTT
cdr3_aa: CASSQGRGTNTGELFF

v_call: TRBV6-5
j_call: TRBJ2-7
d_call: -
clone_size: -
cdr3_nt: TGTGCCAGCAGAGCAAACTACGAGCAGTACTTC
cdr3_aa: CASRANYEQYF

v_call: TRBV5-4
j_call: TRBJ2-3
d_call: -
clone_size: -
cdr3_nt: TGTGCCAGCAGCTTGGAGGAAGCAGATACGCAGTATTTT
cdr3_aa: CASSLEEADTQYF

v_call: TRBV4-1
j_call: TRBJ2-1
d_call: -
clone_size: -
cdr3_nt: TGCGCCAGCAGTCTAAACTCTCTGAATGAGCAGTTCTTC
cdr3_aa: CASSLNSLNEQFF

v_call: TRBV6-4
j_call: TRBJ2-3
d_call: -
clone_size: -
cdr3_nt: TGTGCCAGCAGCCCGGAGGGGGGCATAGATACGCAGTATTTT
cdr3_aa: CASSPEGGIDTQYF

v_call: TRBV4-3
j_call: TRBJ1-1
d_call: -
clone_size: -
cdr3_nt: TGCGCCAGCAGCCAAGAAGGGCCGGGAGAAGCTTTCTTT
cdr3_aa: CASSQEGPGEAFF

v_call: TRBV6-5
j_call: TRBJ2-3
d_call: -
clone_size: -
cdr3_nt: TGTGCCAGCAAGACTTACTCTAGCACAGATACGCAGTATTTT
cdr3_aa: CASKTYSSTDTQYF

v_call: TRBV5-4
j_call: TRBJ2-5
d_call: TRBD1
clone_size: -
cdr3_nt: TGTGCCAGCACTGACAGGGAAGGAGAGACCCAGTACTTC
cdr3_aa: CASTDREGETQYF

v_call: TRBV5-1
j_call: TRBJ1-1
d_call: -
clone_size: -
cdr3_nt: TGCGCCAGCAGCTTGGCCAATTTGGAAGCTTTCTTT
cdr3_aa: CASSLANLEAFF

v_call: TRBV15
j_call: TRBJ2-1
d_call: TRBD1
clone_size: -
cdr3_nt: TGTGCCACCAGCAGCGGACAGGGAGTGGAGAATGAGCAGTTCTTC
cdr3_aa: CATSSGQGVENEQFF

v_call: TRBV7-2
j_call: TRBJ1-1
d_call: TRBD1
clone_size: -
cdr3_nt: TGTGCCAGCAGCCCCGACAGGGGGCGGAACACTGAAGCTTTCTTT
cdr3_aa: CASSPDRGRNTEAFF

v_call: TRBV30
j_call: TRBJ1-2
d_call: -
clone_size: -
cdr3_nt: TGTGCCTGGAGTGTACAGGCAGGCTATGGCTACACCTTC
cdr3_aa: CAWSVQAGYGYTF

v_call: TRBV19
j_call: TRBJ2-7
d_call: TRBD2
clone_size: -
cdr3_nt: TGTGCCAGTAGTGATGGACTAGCGGGAGGTGTCCACGAGCAGTACTTC
cdr3_aa: CASSDGLAGGVHEQYF

v_call: TRBV7-9
j_call: TRBJ2-7
d_call: TRBD1
clone_size: -
cdr3_nt: TGTGCCAGCAGCTTAGCAGGGACAGGGGCCTACGAGCAGTACTTC
cdr3_aa: CASSLAGTGAYEQYF

v_call: TRBV5-1
j_call: TRBJ2-2
d_call: TRBD1
clone_size: -
cdr3_nt: TGCGCCAGCAGCAACGGACAGGGTAACACCGGGGAGCTGTTTTTT
cdr3_aa: CASSNGQGNTGELFF

v_call: TRBV5-1
j_call: TRBJ2-5
d_call: -
clone_size: -
cdr3_nt: TGCGCCAGCAGCTTGGGGGACGGAAAAGAGACCCAGTACTTC
cdr3_aa: CASSLGDGKETQYF

v_call: TRBV7-2
j_call: TRBJ2-1
d_call: -
clone_size: -
cdr3_nt: TGTGCCAGCAGCTTATTTGGAGCGGACAATGAGCAGTTCTTC
cdr3_aa: CASSLFGADNEQFF

v_call: TRBV7-2
j_call: TRBJ1-5
d_call: -
clone_size: -
cdr3_nt: TGTGCCAGCAGCCCCTCGGGGACCCATCAGCCCCAGCATTTT
cdr3_aa: CASSPSGTHQPQHF

v_call: TRBV30
j_call: TRBJ2-5
d_call: TRBD1
clone_size: -
cdr3_nt: TGTGCCTGGAGTCGAGACAGGGGACCCCAAGAGACCCAGTACTTC
cdr3_aa: CAWSRDRGPQETQYF

v_call: TRBV21-1
j_call: TRBJ2-7
d_call: -
clone_size: -
cdr3_nt: TGTGCCAGCAAAGGGACAGGGGGCGGCCCTCGCCACGAGCAGTACTTC
cdr3_aa: CASKGTGGGPRHEQYF

v_call: TRBV20-1
j_call: TRBJ2-2
d_call: -
clone_size: -
cdr3_nt: TGCAGTGCTAGGGCGGCCGGGGAGCTGTTTTTT
cdr3_aa: CSARAAGELFF

v_call: TRBV25-1
j_call: TRBJ1-1
d_call: -
clone_size: -
cdr3_nt: TGTGCCAGCAGTGTGGACGGCCACACTGAAGCTTTCTTT
cdr3_aa: CASSVDGHTEAFF

v_call: TRBV5-1
j_call: TRBJ2-5
d_call: TRBD2
clone_size: -
cdr3_nt: TGCGCCAGCAGCTTGTCGGGACTAGCGGTTCAAGAGACCCAGTACTTC
cdr3_aa: CASSLSGLAVQETQYF